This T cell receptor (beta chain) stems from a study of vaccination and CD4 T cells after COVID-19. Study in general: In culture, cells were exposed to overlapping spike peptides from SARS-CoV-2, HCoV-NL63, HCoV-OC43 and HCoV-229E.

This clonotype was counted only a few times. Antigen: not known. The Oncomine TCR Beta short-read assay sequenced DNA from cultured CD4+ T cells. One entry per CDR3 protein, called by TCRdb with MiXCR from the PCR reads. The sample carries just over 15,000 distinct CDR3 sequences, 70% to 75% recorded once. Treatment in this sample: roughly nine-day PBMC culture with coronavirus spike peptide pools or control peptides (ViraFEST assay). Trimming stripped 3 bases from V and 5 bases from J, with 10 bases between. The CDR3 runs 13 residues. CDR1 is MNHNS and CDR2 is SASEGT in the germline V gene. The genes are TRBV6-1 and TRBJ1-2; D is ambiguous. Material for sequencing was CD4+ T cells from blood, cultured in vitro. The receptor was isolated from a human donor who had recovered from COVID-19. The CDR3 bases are TGTGCCAGCAGTGACGCGACGGAGTATGGCTACACCTTC. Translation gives CASSDATEYGYTF.